The next 27 T cell receptor beta chains were all read from a single sample in a study of cytomegalovirus exposure and HLA in healthy donors. In the PCR, 60 Vbeta and 13 Jbeta primers were used. TCRdb keeps only in-frame clones here, not all; method: immunoSEQ multiplex PCR. The table shows 150,000 to 200,000 clones, with about 80% occurring only once. Material for sequencing was PBMCs. Every receptor here comes from a man younger than 45 in good health and CMV-seropositive.

The rearrangement links TRBV28 to TRBJ2-7; a possible D gene is TRBD1 (8 bases). Trimming took 6 bases from V and 6 from J, leaving 18 bases between them. The V gene's germline CDR1 is MDHEN and CDR2 SYDVKM. CDR3 length equals 14 residues. DNA for the CDR3: TGTGCCAGCAGCAAAGCGGGACAGGCAGGCGAGCAGTACTTC. Residues: CASSKAGQAGEQYF.

This clone was recorded a few times. The rearrangement uses TRBV6-4 and TRBJ2-3, with 8 bases identical to TRBD2. This CDR3 region has 15 residues. The junction had 6 bases not matched to a gene; V was cut back by 7 bases and J by 0 bases. Germline V gene sequence: CDR1 MRHNA, CDR2 SNTAGT. Here the CDR3 reads CASKGSGGSTDTQYF. CDR3 sequence (DNA): TGTGCCAGCAAAGGCAGCGGGGGCAGCACAGATACGCAGTATTTT.

This clone showed up just once. The chain has TRBV4-1 and TRBJ2-5, with 16 bases fitting TRBD2. CDR1 and CDR2 (germline): MGHRA, YSYEKL. The trim removed 1 base at V and 1 base at J, leaving 9 bases unmatched. The CDR3 is made up of 20 amino acids. The CDR3 nucleotides are TGCGCCAGCAGCCAAGTGGGACTAGCGGGGGGGTTTTTCGGCCAAGAGACCCAGTACTTC. Amino acids: CASSQVGLAGGFFGQETQYF.

The chain employs TRBV7-3 and TRBJ2-7; 10 bases match TRBD2. V lost 4 bases, J lost 6 bases, and 3 bases stayed unmatched. Germline CDR1 reads SGHTA; CDR2 reads FQGTGA. This CDR3 contains 13 residues. DNA for the CDR3: TGTGCCAGCAGCTCCGCTAGCGGGAGCGAGCAGTACTTC. Translation gives CASSSASGSEQYF.

This clone was seen only a few times. The V gene is TRBV19, the J gene TRBJ2-1; the match to TRBD2 covers 7 bases. CDR3 length: 14 residues. Germline V gene sequence: CDR1 LNHDA, CDR2 SQIVND (reference sequence). V lost 3 bases, J lost 4 bases, and 3 bases stayed unmatched. CDR3 bases: TGTGCCAGTAGTATCGCCGGGAGGTACAATGAGCAGTTCTTC. This codes for CASSIAGRYNEQFF.

The rearrangement links TRBV4-1 to TRBJ2-7, with TRBD1 matching 9 bases. The CDR3 has 15 amino acids. Trimming removed 0 bases from V and 7 bases from J; junction bases left unmatched: 7. Looked up from germline, CDR1 is MGHRA and CDR2 is YSYEKL. This CDR3 reads CASSQDRTGAYEQYF. CDR3 bases: TGCGCCAGCAGCCAAGATAGGACAGGGGCTTATGAGCAGTACTTC.

V gene TRBV9 combines with J gene TRBJ2-5; the D gene is possibly TRBD2 (7 bases). V shed 0 bases and J shed 3 bases, with 12 bases lying between them. The germline CDR1 and CDR2 sequences are SGDLS and YYNGEE. The CDR3 extends over 15 amino acids. This chain's CDR3 is CASSVEGGAKETQYF. The CDR3 nucleotides read TGTGCCAGCAGCGTAGAAGGGGGGGCCAAAGAGACCCAGTACTTC.

In its sample, this clone was seen a few times. This chain joins TRBV19 and TRBJ2-7, with 7 positions matching TRBD2. The CDR3 length is 14 residues. The germline CDR1 and CDR2 sequences are LNHDA and SQIVND (reference sequence). V gave up 3 bases and J gave up 2 bases; unmatched junction bases: 4. The chain's CDR3 is CASSITSATYEQYF. The CDR3, as DNA: TGTGCCAGTAGTATCACTAGCGCCACCTACGAGCAGTACTTC.

CDR3 in DNA: TGTGCCAGCAGTTCGCAGGGATACTATGGCTACACCTTC. As protein: CASSSQGYYGYTF. The chain has TRBV6-5 and TRBJ1-2, with D perhaps TRBD1 (5 bases). The V end was cut by 4 bases, the J end by 3 bases, with 9 bases between. CDR3 length: 13 residues. Looked up from germline, CDR1 is MNHEY and CDR2 is SVGAGI.

V is TRBV6-1 and J is TRBJ2-7, with D maybe TRBD1 (5 bases). Germline assignment: CDR1 MNHNS and CDR2 SASEGT. Trimming removed 3 bases at V and 2 bases at J, with 11 bases between. This CDR3 contains 14 residues. The CDR3 is CASSELQGTYEQYF. CDR3 bases: TGTGCCAGCAGTGAGTTGCAGGGTACCTACGAGCAGTACTTC.

The chain carries TRBV29-1 and TRBJ2-5; weak D call: TRBD1 (5 bases). The CDR3 sequence is 15 residues long. Per germline, CDR1 SQVTM and CDR2 ANQGSEA. The V and J ends lost 4 bases and 5 bases respectively, with 20 bases between them. The CDR3 nucleotides are TGCAGCGTTGCTTGGGGCTTAGCAGGGTGGGAGACCCAGTACTTC. Its translation is CSVAWGLAGWETQYF. The full variable domain, rest sourced from reference TRBV29-1 and TRBJ2-5, is SAVISQKPSRDICQRGTSLTIQCQVDSQVTMMFWYRQQPGQSLTLIATANQGSEATYESGFVIDKFPISRPNLTFSTLTVSNMSPEDSSIYLCSVAWGLAGWETQYFGPGTRLLVL.

This chain links TRBV5-4 with TRBJ2-1; 7 nucleotides match TRBD2. V was pared by 5 bases and J by 4 bases, with 12 bases of the junction left unmatched. Per germline, CDR1 SGHNT and CDR2 YYREEE (reference sequence). There are 16 residues in the CDR3. The CDR3 DNA reads TGTGCCAGCAGAGGGATGGGTAGCGGGCGGTACAATGAGCAGTTCTTC. It specifies CASRGMGSGRYNEQFF.

The chain recombines TRBV27 with TRBJ2-2; perhaps TRBD1 as D (6 bases). With 5 bases removed from V and 8 bases from J, the gap between germline ends came to 15 bases. CDR1 is MNHEY, CDR2 SMNVEV, per germline (reference sequence). This CDR3 region has 14 residues. In DNA, the CDR3 is TGTGCCAGCAGTGTACAGGGAAGGGAAGGGGAGCTGTTTTTT. It codes for CASSVQGREGELFF.

This sequence joins TRBV6-1 and TRBJ2-7, with D possibly being TRBD1 (5 bases). V lost 9 bases, J lost 7 bases, and 19 bases lay in between. Germline V gene sequence: CDR1 MNHNS, CDR2 SASEGT. The CDR3 has 13 amino acids. The CDR3: CASSAAGLREQYF. The CDR3 bases are TGTGCCAGTTCCGCTGCAGGGTTAAGGGAGCAGTACTTC.

The rearrangement uses TRBV9 and TRBJ2-1; 9 bases match TRBD2. V dropped 0 bases and J dropped 6; count of bases not matched to a gene: 7. The CDR3 has 16 amino acids. CDR1 and CDR2 (germline): SGDLS, YYNGEE. The CDR3 loop is CASSVGAGGAGNEQFF. CDR3 DNA sequence: TGTGCCAGCAGCGTAGGGGCGGGGGGGGCTGGCAATGAGCAGTTCTTC.

This rearrangement joins TRBV19 to TRBJ1-1, with D tentatively TRBD1 (6 bases). Germline V gene lookup returns CDR1 LNHDA and CDR2 SQIVND (reference sequence). V was pared by 5 bases and J by 4 bases, with 14 bases between. The CDR3 is 14 residues long. This CDR3 is CASSPGAGVTEAFF. CDR3 DNA: TGTGCCAGTAGTCCGGGGGCGGGGGTCACTGAAGCTTTCTTT.

As to this clone: A junction boundary mismatches the germline segment, possibly from a read error. V is TRBV11-2 and J is TRBJ2-7; possibly TRBD2 for D (6 bases). Germline V gives CDR1 SGHAT, CDR2 FQNNGV. This CDR3 spans 14 amino acids. The CDR3 region is CASGFGTDSYEQYF. The CDR3 nucleotides read TGTGCCAGCGGCTTCGGGACTGATTCCTACGAGCAGTACTTC.

The rearrangement links TRBV27 to TRBJ2-1; 12 bases are a match to TRBD1. CDR1 and CDR2 (germline): MNHEY, SMNVEV (reference sequence). This CDR3 spans 16 amino acids. V shed 1 base, J shed 6 bases, and the junction held 4 bases outside the gene matches. In DNA, the CDR3 is TGTGCCAGCAGTTTATTGCGGGACAGGGGGCCCAATGAGCAGTTCTTC. As protein: CASSLLRDRGPNEQFF.

The rearrangement links TRBV11-3 to TRBJ2-5; 7 nucleotides line up with TRBD1. The end of the DNA is better explained by TRBJ2-7, so the J call may be wrong. CDR3 length: 13 residues. In germline, CDR1 is SGHNT, CDR2 YENEEA. The CDR3 is CASSLQGEYEQYF. DNA for the CDR3: TGTGCCAGCAGCTTACAGGGGGAGTACGAGCAGTACTTC.

This clone turned up a few times. The rearrangement links TRBV5-1 to TRBJ2-3, with TRBD1 as a possible D gene (5 bases). Per the germline V gene, CDR1 is SGHRS and CDR2 is YFSETQ. Trimming left V 0 bases short and J 4 bases short, with 6 bases between. This CDR3 comprises 13 residues. Written as DNA, the CDR3 is TGCGCCAGCAGCTTGGGCAGGGCAGATACGCAGTATTTT. Its translation: CASSLGRADTQYF.

The CDR3 bases are TGCGCCAGCAGCTTGGCCAGGGAGGGGGTATCTGGAAACACCATATATTTT. Translating it yields CASSLAREGVSGNTIYF. V usage is TRBV5-1 and J usage is TRBJ1-3, with D maybe TRBD1 (6 bases). This CDR3 has 17 amino acids. Germline CDR1 SGHRS, CDR2 YFSETQ. V was clipped by 0 bases and J by 1 base, with 14 bases between them. Variable domain in full (rest from reference TRBV5-1 and TRBJ1-3): KAGVTQTPRYLIKTRGQQVTLSCSPISGHRSVSWYQQTPGQGLQFLFEYFSETQRNKGNFPGRFSGRQFSNSRSEMNVSTLELGDSALYLCASSLAREGVSGNTIYFGEGSWLTVV.

The chain joins TRBV7-6 to TRBJ2-1; 11 nucleotides line up with TRBD2. CDR1 and CDR2 (germline): SGHVS, FNYEAQ. Trimming cost V 3 bases and J 6 bases; bases outside gene matches: 13. The CDR3 is made up of 18 amino acids. CDR3 region: CASSFTRTSGLPSNEQFF. The CDR3 DNA is TGTGCCAGCAGCTTTACTCGGACTAGCGGGCTTCCTTCCAATGAGCAGTTCTTC.

The chain carries TRBV11-3 and TRBJ2-1, with TRBD2 matching 10 bases. The length of the CDR3 is 17 residues. With V trimmed by 1 base and J by 6 bases, 9 bases remained unmatched. The germline CDR1 and CDR2 sequences are SGHNT and YENEEA. The DNA for the CDR3 is TGTGCCAGCAGCTTAGGGCAGGGGCTAGCGGGAGCCAATGAGCAGTTCTTC. Its protein product is CASSLGQGLAGANEQFF. Supplemented by reference TRBV11-3 and TRBJ2-1, the full variable domain reads EAGVVQSPRYKIIEKKQPVAFWCNPISGHNTLYWYLQNLGQGPELLIRYENEEAVDDSQLPKDRFSAERLKGVDSTLKIQPAELGDSAVYLCASSLGQGLAGANEQFFGPGTRLTVL.

The chain uses TRBV25-1 and TRBJ1-1, with D tentatively TRBD1 (6 bases). The CDR3 consists of 16 residues. V lost 3 bases and J lost 5, with 19 bases in between. Germline CDR1 MGHDK, CDR2 SYGVNS. CDR3 protein: CASSETSRVRGTEAFF. As DNA, the CDR3 is TGTGCCAGCAGTGAGACCTCAAGAGTGAGGGGGACTGAAGCTTTCTTT.

The V and J genes are TRBV4-3 and TRBJ2-7; 12 bases are shared with TRBD2. The germline gives CDR1 LGHNA, CDR2 YSLEER. The CDR3 extends over 17 amino acids. J lost 3 bases, V lost 4 bases, and 10 bases had no gene match. CDR3 residues: CASSPTRTSGANYEQYF. The CDR3 DNA follows: TGCGCCAGCAGCCCCACTAGGACTAGCGGGGCCAACTACGAGCAGTACTTC.

Only one count was recorded for this clone. V and J are TRBV28 and TRBJ1-2; D unresolved. The germline CDR1 and CDR2 sequences are MDHEN and SYDVKM. The V gene lost 6 bases and the J gene lost 7 bases, with 12 bases spanning the gap. This CDR3 is 12 amino acids long. DNA of the CDR3: TGTGCCAGCAGGGACTCAGGCTTTGGCTACACCTTC. Protein sequence: CASRDSGFGYTF.

The chain combines TRBV6-6 with TRBJ1-5; 8 nucleotides align to TRBD1. Germline CDR1 MNHNY, CDR2 SVGAGI (reference sequence). With 5 bases clipped from V and 7 bases from J, the junction kept 10 bases outside the gene matches. The CDR3 contains 15 residues. The CDR3 region is CASSLQTGARQPQHF. The CDR3 nucleotides are TGTGCCAGCAGTCTTCAGACAGGGGCGCGCCAGCCCCAGCATTTT.